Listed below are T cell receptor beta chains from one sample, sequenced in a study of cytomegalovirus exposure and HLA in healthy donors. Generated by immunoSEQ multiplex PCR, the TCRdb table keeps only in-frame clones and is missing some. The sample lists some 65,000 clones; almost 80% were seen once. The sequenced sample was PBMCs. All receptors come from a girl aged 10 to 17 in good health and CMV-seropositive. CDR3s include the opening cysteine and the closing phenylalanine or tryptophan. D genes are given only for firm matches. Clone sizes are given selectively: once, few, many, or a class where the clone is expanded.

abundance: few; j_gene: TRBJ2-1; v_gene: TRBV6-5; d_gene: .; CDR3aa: CASSNQRTYNEQFF; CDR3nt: TGTGCCAGCAGTAACCAGCGGACCTACAATGAGCAGTTCTTC
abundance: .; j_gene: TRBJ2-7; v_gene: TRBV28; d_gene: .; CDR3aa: CASSLAGDEQYF; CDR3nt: TGTGCCAGCAGTTTAGCAGGGGACGAGCAGTACTTC
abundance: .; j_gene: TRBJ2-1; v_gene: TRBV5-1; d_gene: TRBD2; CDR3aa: CASSLGLAGYNEQFF; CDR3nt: TGCGCCAGCAGCTTGGGCCTAGCGGGATACAATGAGCAGTTCTTC
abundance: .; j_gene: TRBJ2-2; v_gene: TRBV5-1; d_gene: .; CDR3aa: CASSLGASPGELFF; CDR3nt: TGCGCCAGCAGCTTGGGGGCTAGCCCCGGGGAGCTGTTTTTT
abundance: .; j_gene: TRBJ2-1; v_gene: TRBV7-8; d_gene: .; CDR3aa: CASSLRGGTYNEQFF; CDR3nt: TGTGCCAGCAGCTTACGTGGGGGGACCTACAATGAGCAGTTCTTC
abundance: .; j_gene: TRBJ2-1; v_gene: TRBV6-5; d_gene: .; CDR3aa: CASSRTGNSYNEQFF; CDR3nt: TGTGCCAGCAGCCGCACGGGGAACTCCTACAATGAGCAGTTCTTC
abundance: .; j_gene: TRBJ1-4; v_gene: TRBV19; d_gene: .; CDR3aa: CATKVQGTNEKLFF; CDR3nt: TGTGCCACCAAGGTACAGGGAACTAATGAAAAACTGTTTTTT
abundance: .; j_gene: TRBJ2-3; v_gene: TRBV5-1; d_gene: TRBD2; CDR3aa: CASSPEPRGGSILAQYF; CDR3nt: TGCGCCAGCAGCCCGGAGCCACGGGGCGGGAGTATATTAGCGCAGTATTTT
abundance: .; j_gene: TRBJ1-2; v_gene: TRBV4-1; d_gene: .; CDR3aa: CASSPLQGRRDGYTF; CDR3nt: TGCGCCAGCAGCCCGTTGCAGGGGCGCCGGGATGGCTACACCTTC
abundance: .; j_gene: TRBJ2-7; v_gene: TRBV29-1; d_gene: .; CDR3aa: CSVEDPGQFYEQYF; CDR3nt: TGCAGCGTTGAAGACCCAGGACAGTTCTACGAGCAGTACTTC
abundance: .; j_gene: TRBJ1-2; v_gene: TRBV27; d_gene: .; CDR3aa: CASLGGGSRGYTF; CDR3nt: TGTGCCAGCCTGGGGGGGGGATCTCGTGGCTACACCTTC
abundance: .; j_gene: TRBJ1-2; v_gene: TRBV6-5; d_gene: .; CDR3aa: CASSYSPGHNAGYTF; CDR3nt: TGTGCCAGCAGTTACTCTCCGGGACATAACGCTGGCTACACCTTC
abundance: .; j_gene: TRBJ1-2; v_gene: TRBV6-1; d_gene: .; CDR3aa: CASSEIRTDYGYTF; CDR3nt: TGTGCCAGCAGTGAGATTCGGACAGACTATGGCTACACCTTC
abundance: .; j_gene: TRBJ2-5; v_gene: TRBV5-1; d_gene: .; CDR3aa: CASRETLQETQYF; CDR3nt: TGCGCCAGCAGGGAGACCCTTCAAGAGACCCAGTACTTC
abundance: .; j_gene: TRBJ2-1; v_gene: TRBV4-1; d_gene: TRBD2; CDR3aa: CASSQSRTSRIYNEQFF; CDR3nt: TGCGCCAGCAGCCAGTCCCGGACTAGCAGGATCTACAATGAGCAGTTCTTC
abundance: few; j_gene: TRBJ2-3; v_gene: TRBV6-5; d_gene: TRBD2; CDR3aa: CASSYGRGYADTQYF; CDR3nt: TGTGCCAGCAGTTACGGGCGGGGGTACGCAGATACGCAGTATTTT
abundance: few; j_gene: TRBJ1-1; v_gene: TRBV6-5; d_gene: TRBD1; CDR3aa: CASSYVNTGANTEAFF; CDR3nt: TGTGCCAGCAGTTACGTCAACACAGGGGCGAACACTGAAGCTTTCTTT
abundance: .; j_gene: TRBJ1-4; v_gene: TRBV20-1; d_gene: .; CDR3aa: CSAHYNEKLFF; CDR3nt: TGCAGTGCCCACTATAATGAAAAACTGTTTTTT
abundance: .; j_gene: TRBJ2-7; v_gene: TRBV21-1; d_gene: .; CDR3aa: CASSKQLSGEQYF; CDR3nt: TGTGCCAGCAGCAAACAACTCAGCGGGGAGCAGTACTTC
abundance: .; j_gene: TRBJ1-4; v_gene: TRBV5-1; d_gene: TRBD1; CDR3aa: CASSLVGTGGEKLFF; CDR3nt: TGCGCCAGCAGCTTGGTTGGGACAGGGGGAGAAAAACTGTTTTTT
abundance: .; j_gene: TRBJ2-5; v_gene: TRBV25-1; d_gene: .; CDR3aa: CASSEASGQETQYF; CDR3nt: TGTGCCAGCAGTGAAGCGAGCGGCCAAGAGACCCAGTACTTC
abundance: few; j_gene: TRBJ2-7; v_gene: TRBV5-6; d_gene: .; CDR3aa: CASSLVAVTYEQYF; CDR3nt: TGTGCCAGCAGCTTGGTTGCAGTCACCTACGAGCAGTACTTC
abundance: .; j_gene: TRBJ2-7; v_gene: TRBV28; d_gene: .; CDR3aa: CASEYEQYF; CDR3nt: TGTGCCAGCGAGTACGAGCAGTACTTC
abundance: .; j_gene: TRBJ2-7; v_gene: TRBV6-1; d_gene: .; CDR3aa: CASGFTWTDTYEQYF; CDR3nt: TGTGCCAGCGGTTTCACCTGGACAGATACCTACGAGCAGTACTTC
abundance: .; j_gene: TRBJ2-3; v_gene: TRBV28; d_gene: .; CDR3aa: CASSLFFDGRFSDTQYF; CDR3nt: TGTGCCAGCAGTTTATTTTTTGACGGGAGATTTTCAGATACGCAGTATTTT
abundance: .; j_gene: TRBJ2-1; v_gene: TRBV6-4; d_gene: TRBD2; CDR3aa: CASSALAGDNEQFF; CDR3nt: TGTGCCAGCAGTGCACTAGCGGGGGACAATGAGCAGTTCTTC
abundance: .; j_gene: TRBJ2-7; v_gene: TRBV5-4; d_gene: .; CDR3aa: CASSPQSAYEQYF; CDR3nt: TGTGCCAGCAGCCCCCAGTCTGCCTACGAGCAGTACTTC
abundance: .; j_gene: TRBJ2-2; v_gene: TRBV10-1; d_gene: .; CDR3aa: CASSESGGELFF; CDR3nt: TGCGCCAGCAGTGAGTCCGGCGGGGAGCTGTTTTTT
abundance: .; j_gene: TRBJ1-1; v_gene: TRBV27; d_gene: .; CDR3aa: CASSLSGATEAFF; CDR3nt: TGTGCCAGCAGTTTGTCAGGGGCCACTGAAGCTTTCTTT
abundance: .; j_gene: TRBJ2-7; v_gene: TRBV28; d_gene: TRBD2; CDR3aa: CAIEGAGVRYEQYF; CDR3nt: TGTGCCATCGAGGGAGCGGGAGTGAGGTACGAGCAGTACTTC
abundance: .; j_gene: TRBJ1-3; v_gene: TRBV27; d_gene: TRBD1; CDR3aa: CASSSTGGYTIYF; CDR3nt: TGTGCCAGCAGTTCGACAGGGGGTTACACCATATATTTT
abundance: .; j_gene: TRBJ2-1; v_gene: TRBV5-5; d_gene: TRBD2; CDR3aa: CASSLEPSGRRASYNEQFF; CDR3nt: TGTGCCAGCAGCTTGGAGCCTAGCGGGAGACGGGCGTCCTACAATGAGCAGTTCTTC
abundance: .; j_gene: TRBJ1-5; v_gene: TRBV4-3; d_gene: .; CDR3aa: CASSQEAPNQPQHF; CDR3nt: TGCGCCAGCAGCCAAGAGGCACCGAATCAGCCCCAGCATTTT
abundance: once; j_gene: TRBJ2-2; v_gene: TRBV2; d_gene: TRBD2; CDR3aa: CASTVAGWNTGELFF; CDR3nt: TGTGCCAGCACAGTAGCGGGATGGAACACCGGGGAGCTGTTTTTT
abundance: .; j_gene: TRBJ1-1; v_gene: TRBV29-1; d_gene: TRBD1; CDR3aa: CSVEGQGAEGFF; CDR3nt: TGCAGCGTTGAGGGACAGGGGGCCGAGGGGTTCTTT
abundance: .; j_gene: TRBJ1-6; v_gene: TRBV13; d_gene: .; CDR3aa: CASSLSAGGGSPLHF; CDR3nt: TGTGCCAGCAGCTTATCAGCCGGGGGAGGTTCACCCCTCCACTTT
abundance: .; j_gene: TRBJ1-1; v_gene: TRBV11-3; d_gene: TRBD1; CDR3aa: CASSQTGGTEAFF; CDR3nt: TGTGCCAGCAGCCAGACAGGGGGCACTGAAGCTTTCTTT
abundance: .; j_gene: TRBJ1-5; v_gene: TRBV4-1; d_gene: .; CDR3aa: CASSLRSVGKGLSNQPQHF; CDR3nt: TGCGCCAGCAGCTTAAGATCGGTAGGGAAGGGGCTAAGCAATCAGCCCCAGCATTTT
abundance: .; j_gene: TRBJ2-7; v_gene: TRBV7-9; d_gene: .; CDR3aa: CASSLKDRDRYEQYF; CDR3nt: TGTGCCAGCAGCTTAAAGGACCGGGATCGGTACGAGCAGTACTTC
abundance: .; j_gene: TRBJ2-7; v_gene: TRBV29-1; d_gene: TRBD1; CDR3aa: CSVGWTGRTYEQYF; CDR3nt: TGCAGCGTCGGTTGGACAGGTCGAACCTACGAGCAGTACTTC
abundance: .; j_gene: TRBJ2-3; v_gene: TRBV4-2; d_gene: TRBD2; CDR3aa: CASSQVKLAGADTQYF; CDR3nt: TGTGCCAGCAGCCAAGTAAAACTAGCGGGAGCAGATACGCAGTATTTT